A single sample is the source of the 32 T cell receptor beta chains below, sequenced in a study of radiotherapy plus CTLA-4 blockade in lung cancer. Repertoires were generated with immunoSEQ multiplex PCR, while TCRdb's copy carries only in-frame clones and drops some. The sample holds about 86,000 clones; roughly 87% are singletons and the top ten take under 0.85%. The source was peripheral blood, collected from a patient treated with radiotherapy plus ipilimumab. These receptors all stem from a human donor with non-small cell lung cancer who had stable disease on radiotherapy plus ipilimumab.

The chain joins TRBV6-6 to TRBJ2-7; 11 bases align to TRBD2. After removal of 4 bases from V and 5 bases from J, the junction contained 7 bases not matched to a gene. Germline V gene lookup returns CDR1 MNHNY and CDR2 SVGAGI (reference sequence). The CDR3 is made up of 15 amino acids. The CDR3 protein is CASSSVAGGADEQYF. DNA for the CDR3: TGTGCCAGCAGTTCTGTAGCGGGGGGGGCGGACGAGCAGTACTTC.

V is TRBV7-8 and J is TRBJ2-3; D call uncertain. The V end lost 4 bases, the J end lost 6 bases, and 23 bases lay between the germline ends. Germline values: CDR1 SGHVS, CDR2 FQNEAQ. The CDR3 spans 17 residues. The CDR3 coding sequence is TGTGCCAGCAGCTCCCCGTCGGCAGGAAGCCTCCGGGATACGCAGTATTTT. It translates to CASSSPSAGSLRDTQYF.

The chain employs TRBV29-1 and TRBJ1-1, with 9 bases that match TRBD1. The CDR3 totals 15 residues. V lost 7 bases and J lost 5; bases outside the gene matches: 14. Per germline, CDR1 SQVTM and CDR2 ANQGSEA. The CDR3: CSAGPGQGLGTEAFF. The CDR3 DNA reads as TGCAGCGCTGGACCGGGACAGGGCTTGGGAACTGAAGCTTTCTTT.

As regards this clone: Mismatch with germline at one junction end may stem from a read error. The chain combines TRBV12-5 with TRBJ1-2, with 8 bases lining up with TRBD1. The germline CDR1 and CDR2 sequences are LGHNT and FRNRAP. CDR3 length: 12 residues. The CDR3 sequence: CASGLLRDRLSF. The CDR3 bases are TGTGCTAGTGGTTTACTCCGGGACAGGCTTTCTTTC.

The chain couples TRBV28 to TRBJ1-3; no reliable D call. V was cut by 8 bases and J by 2 bases, with 10 bases left in between. Germline CDR1 and CDR2: MDHEN and SYDVKM. The CDR3 runs 13 residues. For the CDR3, the DNA is TGTGCCAGCTACCGTCCCCCTGGAAACACCATATATTTT. It codes for CASYRPPGNTIYF.

The rearrangement joins TRBV5-1 to TRBJ2-3; the match to TRBD2 covers 7 bases. The CDR3 totals 13 residues. Germline assignment: CDR1 SGHRS and CDR2 YFSETQ. The V and J ends lost 3 bases and 5 bases, in that order; junction bases with no gene match: 3. The CDR3, as DNA: TGCGCCAGCAGCTCTGGGGAGGGAGATACGCAGTATTTT. Its translation: CASSSGEGDTQYF. Looking up the rest from reference TRBV5-1 and TRBJ2-3 gives the full variable domain: KAGVTQTPRYLIKTRGQQVTLSCSPISGHRSVSWYQQTPGQGLQFLFEYFSETQRNKGNFPGRFSGRQFSNSRSEMNVSTLELGDSALYLCASSSGEGDTQYFGPGTRLTVL.

This CDR3 is CASSFLSNSPLHF. CDR3 DNA: TGTGCCAGCAGTTTTTTAAGTAATTCACCCCTCCACTTT. The genes are TRBV27 and TRBJ1-6; D remains unclear. Germline values: CDR1 MNHEY, CDR2 SMNVEV (reference sequence). CDR3 length: 13 amino acids. The V end was cut by 3 bases, the J end by 6 bases, with 6 bases between.

This clone was detected only once. The V call is TRBV5-1, the J call TRBJ2-5; the D gene could be TRBD1 or TRBD2 (5 bases each). Trimming shortened V by 1 base and J by 0 bases, and 10 bases separated the two germline ends. This CDR3 is 15 amino acids long. Per germline, CDR1 SGHRS and CDR2 YFSETQ. This chain's CDR3 is CASSLSGTYQETQYF. The CDR3 DNA reads as TGCGCCAGCAGCTTGAGTGGGACCTACCAAGAGACCCAGTACTTC.

The chain uses TRBV4-1 and TRBJ2-7; TRBD1 agrees at 9 bases. The germline V gene encodes CDR1 MGHRA and CDR2 YSYEKL. The CDR3 loop spans 15 amino acids. V lost 4 bases, J lost 4 bases, and 8 bases stayed unmatched. The CDR3 nucleotides read TGCGCCAGCAGCCTGCTATCGACAGGGGGGTACGAGCAGTACTTC. Its translation: CASSLLSTGGYEQYF.

The J gene is TRBJ1-6, the V gene TRBV30; D is ambiguous. This CDR3 contains 13 residues. Trimming took 2 bases from V and 6 from J, leaving 8 bases between them. Germline CDR1 GTSNPN, CDR2 SVGIG (reference sequence). The CDR3 loop reads CAWSKVFNSPLHF. The CDR3 nucleotides are TGTGCCTGGAGTAAGGTTTTTAATTCACCCCTCCACTTT.

The chain carries TRBV28 and TRBJ1-2; TRBD1 might be the D (6 bases). The germline V gene encodes CDR1 MDHEN and CDR2 SYDVKM. The CDR3 runs to 14 residues. V was shortened by 6 bases and J by 4 bases, with 15 bases between the two germline ends. In DNA form, the CDR3 reads TGTGCCAGCAGGGGGGTGGGGGGCGGCTATGGCTACACCTTC. As protein: CASRGVGGGYGYTF.

The genes are TRBV10-3 and TRBJ2-7; TRBD1 aligns across 9 bases. This CDR3 has 17 residues. Germline values: CDR1 ENHRY, CDR2 SYGVKD. V trimming: 0 bases; J trimming: 3 bases; junction bases outside the gene matches: 9. CDR3 sequence reads: CAISESKGGQGYYEQYF. The CDR3 DNA is TGTGCCATCAGTGAGTCGAAAGGAGGACAGGGGTACTACGAGCAGTACTTC.

This clone appeared once. The rearrangement joins TRBV5-5 to TRBJ2-5; TRBD2 agrees at 8 bases. The V segment lost 1 base and the J segment 5 bases; nucleotides outside the gene matches: 7. CDR1 and CDR2 (germline): SGHKS, YYEKEE (reference sequence). This CDR3 has 15 residues. This CDR3 is CASSLSGSPGETQYF. The CDR3 region has the DNA TGTGCCAGCAGCTTGAGCGGGAGCCCCGGGGAGACCCAGTACTTC.

This sequence joins TRBV7-3 and TRBJ2-3, with a weak D call TRBD2 (6 bases). Trimming shortened V by 2 bases and J by 1 base, and 10 bases separated the two germline ends. The CDR3 contains 15 residues. Germline assignment: CDR1 SGHTA and CDR2 FQGTGA. The CDR3 sequence is CASSLGGGGTDTQYF. The CDR3 nucleotides are TGTGCCAGCAGCTTAGGGGGAGGAGGCACAGATACGCAGTATTTT.

The chain joins TRBV20-1 to TRBJ1-1; unclear D gene. V gave up 3 bases and J gave up 5 bases, with 4 bases separating them. The CDR3 sequence is 10 residues long. In germline, CDR1 is DFQATT, CDR2 SNEGSKA (reference sequence). This chain's CDR3 is CSARETEAFF. DNA of the CDR3: TGCAGTGCTAGGGAAACTGAAGCTTTCTTT.

The gene calls are TRBV5-4 and TRBJ2-7; no definite D call. V was clipped by 2 bases and J by 9 bases, with 12 bases between them. This CDR3 is built from 12 residues. In germline, CDR1 is SGHNT, CDR2 YYREEE (reference sequence). CDR3 sequence: CASSFRDRMQYF. CDR3 DNA sequence: TGTGCCAGCAGCTTTAGGGATAGGATGCAGTACTTC. The complete variable domain, with remaining parts taken from reference TRBV5-4 and TRBJ2-7, reads ETGVTQSPTHLIKTRGQQVTLRCSSQSGHNTVSWYQQALGQGPQFIFQYYREEENGRGNFPPRFSGLQFPNYSSELNVNALELDDSALYLCASSFRDRMQYFGPGTRLTVT.

This clone came up a few times. This chain connects TRBV7-8 to TRBJ1-6, with 7 positions matching TRBD1. CDR3 length equals 15 residues. Trimming cost V 4 bases and J 8 bases; bases outside gene matches: 8. Germline V gives CDR1 SGHVS, CDR2 FQNEAQ. DNA of the CDR3: TGTGCCAGCAGCTGGGCAGAGACAGGGTATTCACCCCTCCACTTT. Protein: CASSWAETGYSPLHF.

The gene calls are TRBV9 and TRBJ1-1; no firm D call. The V end was cut by 1 base, the J end by 1 base, with 11 bases between. Looked up from germline, CDR1 is SGDLS and CDR2 is YYNGEE. The CDR3 is made up of 15 amino acids. The CDR3 sequence is CASSVSSRGNTEAFF. In DNA form, the CDR3 reads TGTGCCAGCAGCGTAAGCAGCCGAGGGAACACTGAAGCTTTCTTT.

This chain connects TRBV19 to TRBJ1-1; D is unclear. Germline assignment: CDR1 LNHDA and CDR2 SQIVND (reference sequence). This CDR3 has 14 residues. Trimming took off 6 bases at V and 5 bases at J, with 16 bases between the two ends. CDR3 region: CASRREPFGTEAFF. As DNA, the CDR3 is TGTGCCAGTAGGAGGGAACCCTTCGGAACTGAAGCTTTCTTT.

The V and J genes are TRBV2 and TRBJ1-4; 8 bases map to TRBD1. This CDR3 region has 13 residues. The V gene's germline CDR1 is SNHLY and CDR2 FYNNEI. Losses at the gene ends were 7 bases for V and 14 bases for J; bases not matched to a gene: 12. CDR3 coding DNA: TGTGCCAGCAACTTACAAGTCCGGGACAGGCTGTTTTTT. Translating it yields CASNLQVRDRLFF.

This clone was observed a single time. This rearrangement joins TRBV5-1 to TRBJ1-1; D remains ambiguous. This CDR3 has 15 amino acids. Germline V gene lookup returns CDR1 SGHRS and CDR2 YFSETQ. V shed 7 bases and J shed 1 base, with 17 bases lying between them. Here the CDR3 reads CASCPQRHSNTEAFF. Here the CDR3 DNA reads TGCGCCAGCTGCCCCCAACGGCATTCGAACACTGAAGCTTTCTTT.

This clone was picked up a small number of times. This chain joins TRBV7-8 and TRBJ2-6; 9 nucleotides agree with TRBD1. The CDR3 length is 20 residues. V dropped 6 bases and J dropped 0; count of bases not matched to a gene: 15. Germline assignment: CDR1 SGHVS and CDR2 FQNEAQ. Here the CDR3 reads CASSTRRMTGGNSGANVLTF. In DNA, the CDR3 is TGTGCCAGCAGTACAAGACGAATGACAGGGGGGAACTCTGGGGCCAACGTCCTGACTTTC.

The V gene is TRBV7-2, the J gene TRBJ1-5, with a tentative D call TRBD1 (5 bases). Germline V gene sequence: CDR1 SGHTA, CDR2 FQGNSA. Trimming took 0 bases from V and 7 from J, leaving 7 bases between them. The CDR3 runs to 13 residues. CDR3 in amino acids: CASSLAWGQPQHF. The CDR3 DNA follows: TGTGCCAGCAGCTTAGCATGGGGGCAGCCCCAGCATTTT.

The chain couples TRBV27 to TRBJ2-5, with no clear D. Germline assignment: CDR1 MNHEY and CDR2 SMNVEV (reference sequence). The CDR3 totals 13 residues. The ends were cut back, 5 bases at V and 4 bases at J, with 11 bases in the middle. CDR3 loop: CASSHRRGETQYF. The CDR3 DNA is TGTGCCAGCAGTCATCGGCGAGGAGAGACCCAGTACTTC.

The chain couples TRBV9 to TRBJ2-2, with TRBD2 matching over 8 bases. V shed 0 bases and J 0 bases; nucleotides not matched to a gene: 1. The CDR3 length is 16 residues. Looked up from germline, CDR1 is SGDLS and CDR2 is YYNGEE. The CDR3 region has the DNA TGTGCCAGCAGCGTAGGGGGACTAGCGAACACCGGGGAGCTGTTTTTT. This sequence encodes CASSVGGLANTGELFF. The entire variable domain, with the rest obtained from reference TRBV9 and TRBJ2-2, is as follows: DSGVTQTPKHLITATGQRVTLRCSPRSGDLSVYWYQQSLDQGLQFLIQYYNGEERAKGNILERFSAQQFPDLHSELNLSSLELGDSALYFCASSVGGLANTGELFFGEGSRLTVL.

The rearrangement links TRBV2 to TRBJ2-2; possible D gene TRBD2, 5 bases. Germline-derived CDR1 and CDR2 are SNHLY and FYNNEI. V gave up 3 bases and J gave up 6 bases, with 14 bases separating them. The CDR3 has 15 residues. The CDR3 sequence: CASSETGILSGELFF. Here the CDR3 DNA reads TGTGCCAGCAGTGAGACCGGGATCCTTTCCGGGGAGCTGTTTTTT.

This clone was counted once. The chain combines TRBV4-1 with TRBJ2-7; 10 bases agree with TRBD1. The junction had 2 bases not matched to a gene; V was cut back by 0 bases and J by 3 bases. This CDR3 is built from 15 residues. The germline V gene has CDR1 MGHRA and CDR2 YSYEKL. In DNA, the CDR3 is TGCGCCAGCAGCCAAGATCGGGACAGGGGCTACGAGCAGTACTTC. Protein sequence: CASSQDRDRGYEQYF.

The CDR3 is CAWSVQTGIYNEQFF. As DNA, the CDR3 is TGTGCCTGGAGTGTACAGACAGGAATCTACAATGAGCAGTTCTTC. The chain recombines TRBV30 with TRBJ2-1; D is perhaps TRBD1 (6 bases). This CDR3 region has 15 residues. The V end lost 0 bases, the J end lost 3 bases, and 12 bases lay between the germline ends. The germline V gene encodes CDR1 GTSNPN and CDR2 SVGIG (reference sequence).

The rearrangement joins TRBV5-1 to TRBJ1-4; D is unresolved. Trimming shortened V by 4 bases and J by 4 bases, and 8 bases separated the two germline ends. The CDR3 contains 13 residues. Germline CDR1 SGHRS, CDR2 YFSETQ. CDR3 nucleotides: TGCGCCAGCAGCCCTTTGGGTAATGAAAAACTGTTTTTT. Protein: CASSPLGNEKLFF.

The gene calls are TRBV5-4 and TRBJ1-4, with TRBD1 as a possible D gene (6 bases). Trimming cost V 5 bases and J 3 bases, with 11 bases left between them. CDR3 size: 14 residues. Germline assignment: CDR1 SGHNT and CDR2 YYREEE (reference sequence). CDR3 residues: CASRNGGPNEKLFF. Here the CDR3 DNA reads TGTGCCAGCAGGAACGGGGGGCCTAATGAAAAACTGTTTTTT.

J is TRBJ1-1 and V is TRBV27, with D possibly matching TRBD1 (5 bases). This CDR3 comprises 15 residues. Germline V gives CDR1 MNHEY, CDR2 SMNVEV (reference sequence). Trimming stripped 6 bases from V and 0 bases from J, with 14 bases between. The CDR3 DNA reads as TGTGCCAGCAGCCCTCGGCCGGGGGTGAACACTGAAGCTTTCTTT. Residues: CASSPRPGVNTEAFF.

J is TRBJ1-5 and V is TRBV5-1; D perhaps matches TRBD1 (5 bases). CDR1 SGHRS and CDR2 YFSETQ come from the germline V gene. The CDR3 loop spans 19 amino acids. V lost 0 bases, J lost 0 bases, and 19 bases lay in between. The CDR3: CASSLGGSSKGLSNQPQHF. The CDR3 DNA reads TGCGCCAGCAGCTTGGGGGGGTCTAGCAAAGGTCTTAGCAATCAGCCCCAGCATTTT.